This TCR beta chain was captured in a study of T cell responses to AZD1222 COVID-19 vaccine. General study findings and limits: The donor group comprised mostly white British people and more females; the analysis possibly underestimated clonal diversity. Variant regions that are unmutated are reportedly the target of nearly half of spike-specific TCRs.

The protocol was immunoSEQ multiplex PCR, while the TCRdb copy is restricted to in-frame clones and leaves out a portion. The table lists 180,000 or so clones, 88% of them singletons. To note about this clone: The target antigen is unknown.

Pooled in the analysis were second doses at about 4 or about 12 weeks. V lost 2 bases and J lost 2, with 11 bases in between. The germline CDR1 and CDR2 sequences are SGHNT and YYREEE (reference sequence). This CDR3 has 15 residues. This clonotype was sampled from an adult who received the AZD1222 COVID-19 vaccine. The sample in question was peripheral blood, obtained 28 days after the second AZD1222 dose. The rearrangement joins TRBV5-4 to TRBJ2-1; D call uncertain. The DNA for the CDR3 is TGTGCCAGCAGCTTCAACTCCGGTGCCTACAATGAGCAGTTCTTC. Translated, it gives CASSFNSGAYNEQFF.